This T cell receptor beta chain stems from a study of T cell responses to AZD1222 COVID-19 vaccine. The table came from immunoSEQ multiplex PCR; TCRdb's copy has only in-frame clones and leaves some out. Among approximately 100,000 clones, over 75% were seen once, and the ten largest hold approximately 17%. About this clone: Its cognate antigen is unknown.

Study-wide results and limits: Nearly half of unique spike-specific TCRs reportedly avoided B.1.351 and B.1.1.7 mutated regions.

The sequencing used peripheral blood, collected on day 0 of AZD1222 vaccination. The TCR originated in an adult in good health.

This CDR3 is CATSDSREATEAFF. CDR3 DNA sequence: TGTGCCACCAGTGATTCCAGGGAGGCCACTGAAGCTTTCTTT. The V gene is TRBV24-1, the J gene TRBJ1-1; D is possibly TRBD1 (5 bases). The V and J ends lost 2 bases and 4 bases respectively, with 10 bases between them. Per the germline V gene, CDR1 is KGHDR and CDR2 is SFDVKD. The CDR3 is 14 residues long.